Shown below are 17 T cell receptor beta chains from a single sample sequenced in a study of T cells of healthy individuals. TCRdb called the 5' RACE reads again in MiXCR, with one record for every CDR3 protein. Counted here are about 96,000 distinct CDR3 sequences, roughly 15% occurring once; the ten biggest clones make up around 6.5%. These receptors were obtained from a human donor in good health.

This clonotype was picked up a small number of times. V usage is TRBV11-1 and J usage is TRBJ2-5; 8 positions match TRBD1. CDR1 and CDR2 (germline): SGHAT, FQDESV (reference sequence). This CDR3 contains 15 residues. J gave up 3 bases and V 5 bases, and 8 bases lay outside the gene matches. CDR3 bases: TGTGCCAGCAGCCAGACAGGGGAGGCGGAAGAGACCCAGTACTTC. Translated, it gives CASSQTGEAEETQYF.

This clonotype was counted a few times. The rearrangement links TRBV20-1 to TRBJ1-1, with TRBD1 as a possible D gene (6 bases). The CDR3 sequence is 14 residues long. V was pared by 3 bases and J by 1 base, with 12 bases between. Germline CDR1 reads DFQATT; CDR2 reads SNEGSKA (reference sequence). The CDR3 nucleotides are TGCAGTGCTAGGGTACAGGGCCCGAACACTGAAGCTTTCTTT. Protein product: CSARVQGPNTEAFF.

This clonotype was seen ten or more times. V gene TRBV11-1 combines with J gene TRBJ2-5, with 8 bases fitting TRBD1. CDR3 length: 14 amino acids. V lost 6 bases to trimming and J lost 1 base; unmatched junction nucleotides: 4. Germline CDR1 SGHAT, CDR2 FQDESV (reference sequence). The CDR3 reads CASSFGQGQETQYF. The CDR3 DNA reads TGTGCCAGCAGTTTCGGACAGGGCCAAGAGACCCAGTACTTC.

This clonotype was picked up many times. The chain carries TRBV7-9 and TRBJ2-1, with unresolved D. Germline CDR1 SEHNR, CDR2 FQNEAQ (reference sequence). Trimming removed 5 bases from V and 8 bases from J, with 19 bases in between. The CDR3 consists of 15 residues. CDR3 sequence reads: CASSPTGSAGHEQFF. CDR3 coding DNA: TGTGCCAGCAGCCCTACTGGGTCGGCAGGCCATGAGCAGTTCTTC.

This clonotype has just a few counts. The chain links TRBV7-2 to TRBJ2-1; D is unclear. The CDR3 is 15 amino acids. V lost 6 bases and J lost 4, with 16 bases in between. Per germline, CDR1 SGHTA and CDR2 FQGNSA. The chain's CDR3 is CASRPSDSYYNEQFF. Written as DNA, the CDR3 is TGTGCCAGCAGGCCTAGTGATTCCTATTACAATGAGCAGTTCTTC.

There are many counts of this clonotype. The rearrangement uses TRBV20-1 and TRBJ2-1; the D is unclear. The germline V gene has CDR1 DFQATT and CDR2 SNEGSKA (reference sequence). The CDR3 runs 13 residues. V was pared by 5 bases and J by 7 bases, with 15 bases between. The CDR3 coding sequence is TGCAGTGCTTCCGGCCCTACTTTAAATGAGCAGTTCTTC. As protein: CSASGPTLNEQFF.

This clonotype was counted ten times or more. V is TRBV5-6 and J is TRBJ1-2; D unresolved. The germline gives CDR1 SGHDT, CDR2 YYEEEE. With 3 bases removed from V and 4 bases from J, the gap between germline ends came to 10 bases. The CDR3 sequence is 13 residues long. CDR3 sequence (DNA): TGTGCCAGCAGCTCGGACCTGGCCTATGGCTACACCTTC. Its protein is CASSSDLAYGYTF. Looking up the rest from reference TRBV5-6 and TRBJ1-2 gives the full variable domain: DAGVTQSPTHLIKTRGQQVTLRCSPKSGHDTVSWYQQALGQGPQFIFQYYEEEERQRGNFPDRFSGHQFPNYSSELNVNALLLGDSALYLCASSSDLAYGYTFGSGTRLTVV.

The CDR3 spells CASSYSTWTEAFF. As DNA, the CDR3 is TGTGCCAGCAGTTACTCGACATGGACTGAAGCTTTCTTT. The V gene is TRBV6-5, the J gene TRBJ1-1; no clear D. CDR1 and CDR2 (germline): MNHEY, SVGAGI. The CDR3 has 13 amino acids. V lost 0 bases and J lost 5, with 7 bases in between.

The chain combines TRBV6-6 with TRBJ2-7; D not certain. Germline-derived CDR1 and CDR2 are MNHNY and SVGAGI (reference sequence). The CDR3 has 13 amino acids. V dropped 0 bases and J dropped 7 bases, with 10 bases sitting between them. CDR3: CASSYSFPAEQYF. Written as DNA, the CDR3 is TGTGCCAGCAGTTACTCGTTCCCGGCGGAGCAGTACTTC.

The chain joins TRBV2 to TRBJ2-7; the D gene is possibly TRBD1 (6 bases). The CDR3 is 12 residues long. The germline CDR1 and CDR2 sequences are SNHLY and FYNNEI. Trimming stripped 4 bases from V and 3 bases from J, with 7 bases between. CDR3 sequence (DNA): TGTGCCAGCAGTGTCAGGGGCTACGAGCAGTACTTC. This translates into CASSVRGYEQYF.

J is TRBJ1-3 and V is TRBV7-2, with D perhaps TRBD1 (5 bases). The length of the CDR3 is 16 residues. V dropped 5 bases and J dropped 0 bases, with 14 bases sitting between them. Germline CDR1 reads SGHTA; CDR2 reads FQGNSA. CDR3 bases: TGTGCCAGCAGCCCCCAGGGACCGTACTCTGGAAACACCATATATTTT. This sequence encodes CASSPQGPYSGNTIYF.

This clonotype came up a few times. The CDR3 sequence: CASSFRVGYTF. In DNA form, the CDR3 reads TGTGCCAGCAGTTTCAGGGTAGGCTACACCTTC. The J gene is TRBJ1-2, the V gene TRBV27; D may be TRBD1 (5 bases). The CDR3 spans 11 residues. CDR1 MNHEY and CDR2 SMNVEV come from the germline V gene (reference sequence). Between the trimmed V and J ends, which lost 3 bases and 8 bases, there was a span of 7 bases.

Many counts were recorded for this clonotype. V usage is TRBV29-1 and J usage is TRBJ1-2; D is ambiguous. Trimming removed 4 bases from V and 8 bases from J, with 11 bases in between. The germline V gene encodes CDR1 SQVTM and CDR2 ANQGSEA. This CDR3 is built from 11 residues. The CDR3 sequence is CSVVGPRGYTF. In DNA, the CDR3 is TGCAGCGTTGTGGGCCCAAGGGGCTACACCTTC.

The chain joins TRBV12-3 or TRBV12-4 to TRBJ2-3; the match to TRBD2 covers 11 bases. This CDR3 contains 18 residues. With V trimmed by 6 bases and J by 4 bases, 15 bases remained unmatched. The CDR3 sequence is CASSPGPRLAGRSDTQYF. Written as DNA, the CDR3 is TGTGCCAGCAGCCCTGGGCCTAGACTAGCGGGAAGGTCAGATACGCAGTATTTT.

The chain is built from TRBV20-1 and TRBJ2-3; D gene ambiguous. Germline loops: CDR1 DFQATT, CDR2 SNEGSKA (reference sequence). The length of the CDR3 is 12 residues. Trimming left V 6 bases short and J 1 base short, with 8 bases between. CDR3 sequence: CSATLGTDTQYF. The CDR3 DNA follows: TGCAGTGCGACTTTGGGCACAGATACGCAGTATTTT.

The V and J genes are TRBV4-1 and TRBJ1-4; TRBD1 is a possible D gene (6 bases). V lost 7 bases, J lost 4 bases, and 16 bases lay in between. CDR1 and CDR2 (germline): MGHRA, YSYEKL. The CDR3 loop spans 15 amino acids. Here the CDR3 reads CASILQSDSNEKLFF. CDR3 nucleotides: TGCGCCAGCATCCTCCAGTCGGACAGTAATGAAAAACTGTTTTTT.

This clonotype has only a few counts. The V and J genes are TRBV7-9 and TRBJ2-7; D ambiguous. The CDR3 is made up of 12 amino acids. CDR1 and CDR2 (germline): SEHNR, FQNEAQ (reference sequence). The germline V and J ends were trimmed by 5 bases and 6 bases, with 11 bases remaining between them. CDR3 nucleotides: TGTGCCAGCAGCCCCCGTCTGCGCGAGCAGTACTTC. Protein sequence: CASSPRLREQYF.